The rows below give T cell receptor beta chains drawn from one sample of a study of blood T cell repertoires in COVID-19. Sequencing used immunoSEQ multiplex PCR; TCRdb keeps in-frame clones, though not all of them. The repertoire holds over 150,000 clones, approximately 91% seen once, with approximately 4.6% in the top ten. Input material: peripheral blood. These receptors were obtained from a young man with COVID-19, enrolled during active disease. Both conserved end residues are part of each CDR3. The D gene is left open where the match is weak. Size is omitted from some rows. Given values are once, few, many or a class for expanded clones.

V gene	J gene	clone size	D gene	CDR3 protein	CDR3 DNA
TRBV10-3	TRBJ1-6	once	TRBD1	CAISEQGANFNSPLHF	TGTGCCATCAGTGAACAGGGGGCAAACTTTAATTCACCCCTCCACTTT
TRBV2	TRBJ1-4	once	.	CASMREKLFF	TGTGCCAGCATGAGGGAAAAACTGTTTTTT
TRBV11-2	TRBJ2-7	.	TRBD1	CASSLDRDHEQYF	TGTGCCAGCAGCCTGGACAGGGACCACGAGCAGTACTTC
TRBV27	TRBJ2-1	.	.	CASRPHSLYNEQFF	TGTGCCAGCAGACCCCATAGCTTATACAATGAGCAGTTCTTC
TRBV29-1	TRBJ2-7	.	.	CSVVRGTYEQYF	TGCAGCGTTGTTCGGGGAACCTACGAGCAGTACTTC
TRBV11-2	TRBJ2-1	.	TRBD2	CASSFTGLAGGGNEQFF	TGTGCCAGCAGCTTTACGGGGTTGGCGGGAGGGGGGAATGAGCAGTTCTTC
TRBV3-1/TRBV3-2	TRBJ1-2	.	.	CASSPRTTYGYTF	TGTGCCAGCAGCCCCCGGACTACCTATGGCTACACCTTC
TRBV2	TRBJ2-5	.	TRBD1	CASRKDRGLAETQYF	TGTGCCAGCAGGAAGGACAGGGGCTTGGCGGAGACCCAGTACTTC
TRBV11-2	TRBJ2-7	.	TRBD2	CASSLGRLAGGPNSYEQYF	TGTGCCAGCAGCTTAGGTAGACTAGCGGGAGGGCCGAACTCCTACGAGCAGTACTTC
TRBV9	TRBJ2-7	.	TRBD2	CASSAQGLAGVGEQYF	TGTGCCAGCAGTGCACAGGGATTAGCGGGAGTAGGAGAGCAGTACTTC
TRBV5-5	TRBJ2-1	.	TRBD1	CASSWRGQGNNEQFF	TGTGCCAGCAGCTGGAGGGGACAGGGGAACAATGAGCAGTTCTTC
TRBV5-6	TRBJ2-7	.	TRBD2	CASSTGTSGLYEQYF	TGTGCCAGCAGCACAGGGACTAGCGGGCTCTACGAGCAGTACTTC
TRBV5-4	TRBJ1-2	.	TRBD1	CASSSGTGPYGYTF	TGTGCCAGCAGCTCCGGGACAGGACCATATGGCTACACCTTC
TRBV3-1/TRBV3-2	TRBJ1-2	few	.	CASSTRGGWGYTF	TGTGCCAGCAGCACCCGGGGAGGGTGGGGCTACACCTTC
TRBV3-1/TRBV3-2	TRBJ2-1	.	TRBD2	CASSQPTSGLYNEQFF	TGTGCCAGCAGCCAGCCAACTAGCGGACTATACAATGAGCAGTTCTTC
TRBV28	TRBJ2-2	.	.	CASSFSGELFF	TGTGCCAGCAGTTTCTCCGGGGAGCTGTTTTTT
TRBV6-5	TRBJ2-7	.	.	CASSYSQGTAYEQYF	TGTGCCAGCAGTTACTCTCAGGGGACCGCCTACGAGCAGTACTTC
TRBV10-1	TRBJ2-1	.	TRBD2	CASSGRAGEANEQFF	TGCGCCAGCAGTGGTCGCGCGGGAGAGGCCAATGAGCAGTTCTTC
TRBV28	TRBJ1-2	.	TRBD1	CASTPSWGQGSYGYTF	TGTGCCAGCACCCCCTCCTGGGGACAGGGAAGCTATGGCTACACCTTC
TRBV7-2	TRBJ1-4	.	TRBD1	CASSSGTGTEKLFF	TGTGCCAGCAGCTCGGGGACAGGGACGGAAAAACTGTTTTTT
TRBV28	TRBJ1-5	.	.	CASSLTAGAPSNQPQHF	TGTGCCAGCAGTTTAACGGCAGGGGCCCCTAGCAATCAGCCCCAGCATTTT
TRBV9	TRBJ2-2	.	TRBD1	CASSVGDRGGTGELFF	TGTGCCAGCAGCGTAGGGGACAGGGGGGGCACCGGGGAGCTGTTTTTT
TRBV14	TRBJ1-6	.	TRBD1	CASSQESRGRSPLHF	TGTGCCAGCAGCCAAGAATCCAGGGGGAGGTCACCCCTCCACTTT
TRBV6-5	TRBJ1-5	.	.	CASSYRQGRGQPQHF	TGTGCCAGCAGTTACCGTCAGGGCCGTGGGCAGCCCCAGCATTTT
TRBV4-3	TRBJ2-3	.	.	CASSQDRDSSTDTQYF	TGCGCCAGCAGCCAGGACCGGGACTCTAGCACAGATACGCAGTATTTT
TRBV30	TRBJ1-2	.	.	CAWTPGGYGYTF	TGTGCCTGGACCCCCGGAGGCTATGGCTACACCTTC
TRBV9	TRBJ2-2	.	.	CASSVAGWDTGELFF	TGTGCCAGCAGCGTGGCAGGGTGGGACACCGGGGAGCTGTTTTTT
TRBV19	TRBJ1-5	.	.	CASTDPPGGRQNQPQHF	TGTGCCAGTACCGATCCCCCGGGGGGGCGACAGAATCAGCCCCAGCATTTT
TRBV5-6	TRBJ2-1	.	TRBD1	CASSSQGWPNNEQFF	TGTGCCAGCAGCTCACAGGGGTGGCCCAACAATGAGCAGTTCTTC
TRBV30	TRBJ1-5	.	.	CAWSAKQGSNQPQHF	TGTGCCTGGAGTGCGAAACAGGGTAGCAATCAGCCCCAGCATTTT
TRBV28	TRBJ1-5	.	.	CASSFRDGSNQPQHF	TGTGCCAGCAGTTTCCGGGATGGGAGCAATCAGCCCCAGCATTTT
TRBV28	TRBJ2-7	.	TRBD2	CASDPGGYEQYF	TGTGCCAGCGACCCCGGGGGGTACGAGCAGTACTTC
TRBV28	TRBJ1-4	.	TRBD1	CASSSRDRDEKLFF	TGTGCCAGCAGTAGCCGGGACAGGGATGAAAAACTGTTTTTT
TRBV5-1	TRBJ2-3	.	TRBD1	CASSLRSGTGLKTSTDTQYF	TGCGCCAGCAGCTTGAGGTCGGGGACAGGGTTAAAAACTAGCACAGATACGCAGTATTTT
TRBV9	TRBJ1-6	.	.	CASSVKPAINYNSPLHF	TGTGCCAGCAGCGTCAAACCAGCGATAAACTATAATTCACCCCTCCACTTT
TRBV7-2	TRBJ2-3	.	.	CASSTQTGPDTQYF	TGTGCCAGCAGCACGCAGACAGGACCAGATACGCAGTATTTT
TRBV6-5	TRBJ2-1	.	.	CASSFWFGLSSNEQFF	TGTGCCAGCAGTTTCTGGTTTGGGTTGTCTAGCAATGAGCAGTTCTTC
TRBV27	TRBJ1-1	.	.	CASRQEGFMDTEAFF	TGTGCCAGCCGACAGGAAGGGTTTATGGACACTGAAGCTTTCTTT
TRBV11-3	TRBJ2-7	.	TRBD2	CASSRSGREYEQYF	TGTGCCAGCAGCCGTAGCGGGAGGGAGTACGAGCAGTACTTC
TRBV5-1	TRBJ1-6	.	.	CASSLEHGTSYNSPLHF	TGCGCCAGCAGCTTGGAGCATGGGACAAGCTATAATTCACCCCTCCACTTT
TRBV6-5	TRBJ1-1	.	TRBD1	CASSLRDRGTEAFF	TGTGCCAGCAGTCTCCGGGACAGGGGGACTGAAGCTTTCTTT
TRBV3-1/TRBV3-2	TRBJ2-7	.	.	CASSQDLAVNYEQYF	TGTGCCAGCAGCCAAGACCTCGCGGTGAACTACGAGCAGTACTTC
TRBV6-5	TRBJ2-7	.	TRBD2	CASKMGQAGRYEQYF	TGTGCCAGCAAGATGGGGCAAGCGGGACGCTACGAGCAGTACTTC
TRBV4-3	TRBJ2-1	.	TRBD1	CASSQFVQGARLGQFF	TGCGCCAGCAGCCAATTCGTCCAGGGGGCCAGGCTAGGGCAGTTCTTC
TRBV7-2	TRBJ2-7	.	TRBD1	CASSSRDRGPYEQYF	TGTGCCAGCAGCTCCCGGGACAGGGGCCCCTACGAGCAGTACTTC
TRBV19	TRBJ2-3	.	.	CASSTSDRYTDTQYF	TGTGCCAGTAGTACTTCGGACAGATACACAGATACGCAGTATTTT